The present T cell receptor beta chain was sequenced within a study of human T cells and chemical hapten exposure. Losses at the gene ends were 5 bases for V and 6 bases for J; bases not matched to a gene: 4. CDR3 size: 13 residues. Looked up from germline, CDR1 is MNHEY and CDR2 is SMNVEV (reference sequence). TCRdb re-derived calls from the RACE reads in MiXCR, one entry per CDR3 protein. The table lists about 380,000 distinct CDR3 sequences, approximately 5% of them singletons. Time point denoted: pre-sensitization, week 0. As to treatment: therapeutic diphenylcyclopropenone sensitization with weekly scalp DPC.

The sequencing used whole blood, collected in connection with sensitization to the hapten diphenylcyclopropenone (DPC). This chain uses TRBV27 with TRBJ1-5; 7 bases align to TRBD1. The source is a woman aged 50 to 60 with alopecia areata. Some clones in this sample may be carry-over from other donors' samples. The CDR3 region has the DNA TGTGCCAGCAGTGCCTACAGGGGTCAGCCCCAGCATTTT. As protein: CASSAYRGQPQHF.